The text below deals with one T cell receptor beta chain. This entry is derived from a study of CD8+CD57+ T cells in acquired aplastic anemia. Profiling that covered TCR beta VDJ and CDR3 relied on genomic DNA as its template. TCRdb independently ran MiXCR on the reads; one entry per CDR3 protein. Here the sample spans about 180,000 distinct CDR3 sequences, roughly 50% being singletons. All patients picked for sequencing had shown, by flow cytometry, an expansion of CD8+CD57+ cells. The germline gives CDR1 MGHRA, CDR2 YSYEKL. V lost 1 base and J lost 5, with 5 bases in between. CDR3 length equals 12 residues.

This sequence was found in a human donor with aplastic anemia. Sequenced: sorted CD4+, CD8+, or CD8+CD57+ T cells (not recorded which) from PBMCs. The rearrangement links TRBV4-1 to TRBJ2-5; D unclear. CDR3 nucleotide sequence: TGCGCCAGCAGCCAAGCTGATGAGACCCAGTACTTC. Its protein product is CASSQADETQYF.